Listed below are T cell receptor beta chains from one sample, sequenced in a study of blood T cell repertoires in COVID-19. The table came from immunoSEQ multiplex PCR; TCRdb's copy has only in-frame clones and leaves some out. Of about 110,000 clones detected, approximately 85% appear once; the ten largest clones hold more than 5%. What was sequenced was peripheral blood. The receptors come from a woman in her sixties with COVID-19, enrolled during active disease. CDR3s include the opening cysteine and the closing phenylalanine or tryptophan.

cdr3_length: 15; v_call: TRBV6-5; cdr3_aa: CASSYSPGGEYGYTF
cdr3_length: 18; v_call: TRBV4-1; cdr3_aa: CASSPQGLAGSNTGELFF
cdr3_length: 15; v_call: TRBV7-6; cdr3_aa: CASSLLEGGIYEQYF
cdr3_length: 12; v_call: TRBV9; cdr3_aa: CASSVAHYGYTF
cdr3_length: 13; v_call: TRBV5-1; cdr3_aa: CASSLSQGYEQFF
cdr3_length: 14; v_call: TRBV18; cdr3_aa: CASSRDSSSYEQYF
cdr3_length: 17; v_call: TRBV5-6; cdr3_aa: CASSPATSGGATGELFF
cdr3_length: 15; v_call: TRBV5-1; cdr3_aa: CASSSLGTRNSPLHF
cdr3_length: 15; v_call: TRBV19; cdr3_aa: CASMRLTGGTDTQYF
cdr3_length: 16; v_call: TRBV19; cdr3_aa: CASSSTGTGDPYGYTF
cdr3_length: 14; v_call: TRBV2; cdr3_aa: CAIPGGGLPLEAFF
cdr3_length: 13; v_call: TRBV6-6; cdr3_aa: CASRGQGADGYTF
cdr3_length: 15; v_call: TRBV19; cdr3_aa: CASSFYGTARYGYTF
cdr3_length: 16; v_call: TRBV27; cdr3_aa: CASSKAGTGLSYEQYF
cdr3_length: 16; v_call: TRBV9; cdr3_aa: CASSARGAPTTDTQYF
cdr3_length: 16; v_call: TRBV27; cdr3_aa: CASSLTYRLAQETQYF
cdr3_length: 13; v_call: TRBV9; cdr3_aa: CASSVGGTYEQYF
cdr3_length: 11; v_call: TRBV6-5; cdr3_aa: CASRTDPAQHF
cdr3_length: 16; v_call: TRBV19; cdr3_aa: CASSQDRGRGSQPQHF
cdr3_length: 14; v_call: TRBV5-1; cdr3_aa: CASTTEIGSTEAFF
cdr3_length: 14; v_call: TRBV5-6; cdr3_aa: CASSLGGVPYEQYF
cdr3_length: 13; v_call: TRBV19; cdr3_aa: CASSIPRDYGYTF
cdr3_length: 14; v_call: TRBV9; cdr3_aa: CASNPTGTGVEQFF
cdr3_length: 15; v_call: TRBV13; cdr3_aa: CASSPGTRISGEQFF
cdr3_length: 16; v_call: TRBV7-9; cdr3_aa: CASSSRTGELNTEAFF
cdr3_length: 18; v_call: TRBV4-2; cdr3_aa: CASSQGHAGGLANYGYTF
cdr3_length: 17; v_call: TRBV7-9; cdr3_aa: CASSLAIGQGALGEQFF
cdr3_length: 17; v_call: TRBV9; cdr3_aa: CASSVLGGGYSGNTIYF
cdr3_length: 16; v_call: TRBV6-6; cdr3_aa: CASSSFMVGGTGELFF
cdr3_length: 16; v_call: TRBV4-3; cdr3_aa: CASSQGAGQGQETQYF
cdr3_length: 15; v_call: TRBV19; cdr3_aa: CASNRGTASLTEQFF
cdr3_length: 16; v_call: TRBV6-2/TRBV6-3; cdr3_aa: CASSYSGTGKLHEQYF
cdr3_length: 17; v_call: TRBV7-3; cdr3_aa: CASSQPVGTGEANVLTF
cdr3_length: 15; v_call: TRBV2; cdr3_aa: CASRPGGLFTDTQYF
cdr3_length: 13; v_call: TRBV6-2/TRBV6-3; cdr3_aa: CASSYIASYGYTF
cdr3_length: 12; v_call: TRBV6-1; cdr3_aa: CASSEEYTEAFF
cdr3_length: 14; v_call: TRBV6-4; cdr3_aa: CASSRDRNTGELFF
cdr3_length: 12; v_call: TRBV27; cdr3_aa: CASTTGGLKAFF
cdr3_length: 18; v_call: TRBV21-1; cdr3_aa: CASSKKELPGQELYEQYF
cdr3_length: 14; v_call: TRBV6-9; cdr3_aa: CASSSGQSNQPQHF
cdr3_length: 12; v_call: TRBV2; cdr3_aa: CAGERVDTEAFF